The text below deals with one T cell receptor (beta chain). What it recognizes is unknown. The sample originates from a study of cytomegalovirus exposure and HLA in healthy donors. V was shortened by 2 bases and J by 5 bases, with 9 bases between the two germline ends. The CDR3 has 13 amino acids. The germline CDR1 and CDR2 sequences are MNHNY and SVGAGI (reference sequence). With 60 Vbeta and 13 Jbeta primers, the PCR was carried out. Assay: immunoSEQ multiplex PCR; the TCRdb copy retains only in-frame clones and omits some. Found here are roughly 190,000 clones, roughly 87% of them singletons; the top ten hold more than 1%. Study-wide points: An observed cluster of highly shared sequence variants was recorded as a likely sequencing artifact. Using a false discovery rate of 0.05, a later analysis showed that 16,951 TCR beta sequences were associated with HLA alleles. The study dropped some indistinguishable V segments, TRBV6-2 and TRBV6-3 among them.

The receptor comes from a boy aged 2-15 years in good health and CMV-seronegative. The chain employs TRBV6-6 and TRBJ2-5; D is perhaps TRBD2 (6 bases). Material for sequencing was PBMCs. As DNA, the CDR3 is TGTGCCAGCAGTTACGCAGGGAGGGAGACCCAGTACTTC. This translates into CASSYAGRETQYF.